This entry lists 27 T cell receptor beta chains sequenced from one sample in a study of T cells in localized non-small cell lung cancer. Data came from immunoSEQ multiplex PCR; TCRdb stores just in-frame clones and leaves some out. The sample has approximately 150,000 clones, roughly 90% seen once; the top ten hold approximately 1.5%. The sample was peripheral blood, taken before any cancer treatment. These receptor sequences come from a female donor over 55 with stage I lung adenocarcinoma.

In DNA, the CDR3 is TGTGCCAGAAGCCTCCTGGGACTAGCGGGAGCAGAGGACACCGGGGAGCTGTTTTTT. Amino acids: CARSLLGLAGAEDTGELFF. The V call is TRBV5-3, the J call TRBJ2-2; 14 positions agree with TRBD2. TRBV5-3 is an ORF for which the function is uncertain. This CDR3 is built from 19 residues. V shed 4 bases and J 3 bases; nucleotides not matched to a gene: 11.

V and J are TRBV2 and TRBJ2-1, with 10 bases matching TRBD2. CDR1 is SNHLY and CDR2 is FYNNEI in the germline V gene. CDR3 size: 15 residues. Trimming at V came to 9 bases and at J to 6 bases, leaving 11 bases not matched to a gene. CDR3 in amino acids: CASQREREGRNEQFF. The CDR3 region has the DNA TGTGCCAGTCAGCGGGAGCGGGAGGGCCGCAATGAGCAGTTCTTC.

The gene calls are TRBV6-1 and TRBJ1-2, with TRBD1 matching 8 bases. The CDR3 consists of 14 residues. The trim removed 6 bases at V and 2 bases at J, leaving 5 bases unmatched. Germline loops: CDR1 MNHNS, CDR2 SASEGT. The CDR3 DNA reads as TGTGCCAGCAGGGGGACAGGAATAAACTATGGCTACACCTTC. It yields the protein CASRGTGINYGYTF.

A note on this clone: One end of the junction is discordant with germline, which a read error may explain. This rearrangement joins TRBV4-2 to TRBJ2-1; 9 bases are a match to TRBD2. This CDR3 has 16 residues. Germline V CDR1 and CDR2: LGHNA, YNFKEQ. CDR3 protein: CASSQAPLAGQNEQFF. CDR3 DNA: TGTGCCAGCAGTCAAGCGCCCCTAGCGGGGCAAAATGAGCAGTTCTTC.

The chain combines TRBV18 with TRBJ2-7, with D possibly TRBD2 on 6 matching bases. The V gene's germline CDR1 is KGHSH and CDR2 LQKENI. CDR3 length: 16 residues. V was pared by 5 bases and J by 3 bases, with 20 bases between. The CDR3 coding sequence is TGTGCCAGCTCAATCTCCGCGACTAGTCGCATCTACGAGCAGTACTTC. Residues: CASSISATSRIYEQYF.

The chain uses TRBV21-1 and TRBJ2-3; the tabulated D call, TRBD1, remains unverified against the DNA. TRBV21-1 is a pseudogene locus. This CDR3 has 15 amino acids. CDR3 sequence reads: CASSNTTGSTDTQYF. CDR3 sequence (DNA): TGTGCCAGCAGCAATACGACAGGATCCACAGATACGCAGTATTTT.

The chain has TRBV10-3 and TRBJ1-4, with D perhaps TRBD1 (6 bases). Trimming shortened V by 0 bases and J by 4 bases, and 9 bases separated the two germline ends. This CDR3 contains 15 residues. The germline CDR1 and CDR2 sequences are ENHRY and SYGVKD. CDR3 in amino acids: CAISESGQVNEKLFF. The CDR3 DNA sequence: TGTGCCATCAGTGAGTCGGGACAAGTTAATGAAAAACTGTTTTTT.

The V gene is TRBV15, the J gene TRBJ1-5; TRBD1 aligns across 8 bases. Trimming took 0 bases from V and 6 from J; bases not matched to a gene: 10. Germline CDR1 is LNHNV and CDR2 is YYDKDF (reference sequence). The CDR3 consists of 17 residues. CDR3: CATSREPGRGQSQPQHF. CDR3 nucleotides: TGTGCCACCAGCAGAGAACCCGGCAGGGGGCAGAGTCAGCCCCAGCATTTT.

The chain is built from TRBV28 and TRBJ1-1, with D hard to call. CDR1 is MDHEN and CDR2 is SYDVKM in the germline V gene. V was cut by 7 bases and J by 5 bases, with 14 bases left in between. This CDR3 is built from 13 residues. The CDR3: CASIHGENTEAFF. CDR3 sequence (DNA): TGTGCCAGCATCCACGGGGAGAATACTGAAGCTTTCTTT.

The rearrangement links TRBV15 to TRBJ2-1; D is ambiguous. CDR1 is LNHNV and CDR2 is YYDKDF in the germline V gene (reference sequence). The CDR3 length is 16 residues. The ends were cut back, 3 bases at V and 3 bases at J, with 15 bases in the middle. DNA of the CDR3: TGTGCCACCAGCAGGGCTTTTCCGGGTCGCTACAATGAGCAGTTCTTC. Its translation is CATSRAFPGRYNEQFF.

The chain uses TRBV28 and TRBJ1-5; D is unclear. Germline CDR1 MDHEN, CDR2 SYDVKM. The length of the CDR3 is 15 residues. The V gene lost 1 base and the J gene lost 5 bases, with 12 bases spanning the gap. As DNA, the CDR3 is TGTGCCAGCAGTTTATTAGGGTACGATGATCAGCCCCAGCATTTT. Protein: CASSLLGYDDQPQHF.

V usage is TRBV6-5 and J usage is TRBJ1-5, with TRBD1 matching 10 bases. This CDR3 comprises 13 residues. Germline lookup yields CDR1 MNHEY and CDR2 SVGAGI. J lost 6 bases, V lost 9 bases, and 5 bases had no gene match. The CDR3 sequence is CASRDRGSQPQHF. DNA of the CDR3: TGTGCCAGTAGGGACAGGGGCTCTCAGCCCCAGCATTTT.

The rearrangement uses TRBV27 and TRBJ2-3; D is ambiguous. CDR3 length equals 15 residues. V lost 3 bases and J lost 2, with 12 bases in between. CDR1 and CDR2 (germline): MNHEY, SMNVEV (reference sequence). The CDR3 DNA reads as TGTGCCAGCAGTTTGGGCTTTACCTACACAGATACGCAGTATTTT. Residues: CASSLGFTYTDTQYF.

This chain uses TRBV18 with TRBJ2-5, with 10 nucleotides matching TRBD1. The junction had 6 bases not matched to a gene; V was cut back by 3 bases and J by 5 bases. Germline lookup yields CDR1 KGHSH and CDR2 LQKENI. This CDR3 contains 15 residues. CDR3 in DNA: TGTGCCAGCTCACCGGGGACAGGGGTACGGGAGACCCAGTACTTC. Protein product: CASSPGTGVRETQYF. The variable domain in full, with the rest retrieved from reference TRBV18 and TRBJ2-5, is NAGVMQNPRHLVRRRGQEARLRCSPMKGHSHVYWYRQLPEEGLKFMVYLQKENIIDESGMPKERFSAEFPKEGPSILRIQQVVRGDSAAYFCASSPGTGVRETQYFGPGTRLLVL.

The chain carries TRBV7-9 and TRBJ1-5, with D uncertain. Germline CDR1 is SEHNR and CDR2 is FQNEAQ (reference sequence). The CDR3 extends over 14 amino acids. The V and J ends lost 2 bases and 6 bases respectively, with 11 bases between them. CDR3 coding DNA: TGTGCCAGCAGCTTATCCGGGTCGGCTCAGCCCCAGCATTTT. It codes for CASSLSGSAQPQHF.

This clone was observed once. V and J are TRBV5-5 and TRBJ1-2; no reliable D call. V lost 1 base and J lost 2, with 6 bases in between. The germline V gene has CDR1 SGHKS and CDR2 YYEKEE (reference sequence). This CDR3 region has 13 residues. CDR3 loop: CASSLFSNYGYTF. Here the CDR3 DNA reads TGTGCCAGCAGCTTGTTCAGCAACTATGGCTACACCTTC.

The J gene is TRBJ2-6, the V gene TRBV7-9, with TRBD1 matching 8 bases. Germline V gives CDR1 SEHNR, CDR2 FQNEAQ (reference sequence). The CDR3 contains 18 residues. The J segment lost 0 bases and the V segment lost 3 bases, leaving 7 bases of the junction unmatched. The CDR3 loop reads CASSFTGGLHSGANVLTF. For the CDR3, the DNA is TGTGCCAGCAGCTTCACAGGGGGACTCCACTCTGGGGCCAACGTCCTGACTTTC. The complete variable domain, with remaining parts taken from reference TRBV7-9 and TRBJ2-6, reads DTGVSQNPRHKITKRGQNVTFRCDPISEHNRLYWYRQTLGQGPEFLTYFQNEAQLEKSRLLSDRFSAERPKGSFSTLEIQRTEQGDSAMYLCASSFTGGLHSGANVLTFGAGSRLTVL.

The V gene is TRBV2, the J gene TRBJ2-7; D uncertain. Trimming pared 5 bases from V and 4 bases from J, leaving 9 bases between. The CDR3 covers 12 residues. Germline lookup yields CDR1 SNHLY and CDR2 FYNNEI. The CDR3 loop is CASSPEAYEQYF. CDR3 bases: TGTGCCAGCAGTCCTGAGGCTTACGAGCAGTACTTC.

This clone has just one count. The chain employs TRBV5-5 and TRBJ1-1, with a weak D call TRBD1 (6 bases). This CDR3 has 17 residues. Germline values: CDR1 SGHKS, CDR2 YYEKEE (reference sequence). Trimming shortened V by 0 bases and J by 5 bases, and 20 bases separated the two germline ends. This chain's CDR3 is CASSLEGGAGARTEAFF. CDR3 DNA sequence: TGTGCCAGCAGCTTGGAAGGGGGGGCAGGGGCGAGAACTGAAGCTTTCTTT.

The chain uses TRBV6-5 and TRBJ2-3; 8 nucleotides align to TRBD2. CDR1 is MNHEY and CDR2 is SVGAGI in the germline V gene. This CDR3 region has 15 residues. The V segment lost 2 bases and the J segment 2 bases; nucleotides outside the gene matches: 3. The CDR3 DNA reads TGTGCCAGCAGTTACGGCGGGAGGTCCACAGATACGCAGTATTTT. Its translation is CASSYGGRSTDTQYF.

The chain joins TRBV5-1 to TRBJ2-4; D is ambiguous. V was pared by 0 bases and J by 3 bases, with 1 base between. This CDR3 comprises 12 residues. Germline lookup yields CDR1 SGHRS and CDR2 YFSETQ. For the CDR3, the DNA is TGCGCCAGCAGCTTGGACAAAAACATTCAGTACTTC. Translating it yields CASSLDKNIQYF.

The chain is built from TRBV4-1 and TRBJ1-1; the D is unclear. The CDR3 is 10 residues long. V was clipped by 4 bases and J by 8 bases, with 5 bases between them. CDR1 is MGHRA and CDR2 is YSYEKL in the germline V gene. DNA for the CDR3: TGCGCCAGCAGCCTCCGAGAAGCTTTCTTT. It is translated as CASSLREAFF.

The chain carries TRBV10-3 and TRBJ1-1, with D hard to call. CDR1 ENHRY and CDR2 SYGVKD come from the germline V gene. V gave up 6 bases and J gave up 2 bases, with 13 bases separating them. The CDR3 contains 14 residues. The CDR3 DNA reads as TGTGCCATCAGCCCCGAAGGTACTAACACTGAAGCTTTCTTT. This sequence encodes CAISPEGTNTEAFF.

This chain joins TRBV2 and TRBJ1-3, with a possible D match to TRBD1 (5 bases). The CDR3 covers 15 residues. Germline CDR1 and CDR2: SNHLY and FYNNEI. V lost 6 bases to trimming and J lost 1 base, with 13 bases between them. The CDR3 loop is CASRRDGGSGNTIYF. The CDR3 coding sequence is TGTGCCAGCAGGCGGGACGGTGGGTCTGGAAACACCATATATTTT.

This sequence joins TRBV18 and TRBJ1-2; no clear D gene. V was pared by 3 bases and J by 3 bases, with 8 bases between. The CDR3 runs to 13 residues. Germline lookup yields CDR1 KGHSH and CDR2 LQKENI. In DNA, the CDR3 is TGTGCCAGCTCACCTAGTCTAGACTATGGCTACACCTTC. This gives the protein CASSPSLDYGYTF.

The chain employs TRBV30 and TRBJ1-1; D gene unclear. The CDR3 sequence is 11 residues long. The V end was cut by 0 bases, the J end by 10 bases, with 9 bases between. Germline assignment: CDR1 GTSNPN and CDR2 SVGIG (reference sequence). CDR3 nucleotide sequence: TGTGCCTGGAGTGTGATGAAAATAGCTTTCTTT. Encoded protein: CAWSVMKIAFF.

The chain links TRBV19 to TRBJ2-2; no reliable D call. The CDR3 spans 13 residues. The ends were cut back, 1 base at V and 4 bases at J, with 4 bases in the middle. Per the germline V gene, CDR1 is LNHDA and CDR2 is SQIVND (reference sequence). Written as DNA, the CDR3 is TGTGCCAGTAGTATAGCCGGCACCGGGGAGCTGTTTTTT. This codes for CASSIAGTGELFF.